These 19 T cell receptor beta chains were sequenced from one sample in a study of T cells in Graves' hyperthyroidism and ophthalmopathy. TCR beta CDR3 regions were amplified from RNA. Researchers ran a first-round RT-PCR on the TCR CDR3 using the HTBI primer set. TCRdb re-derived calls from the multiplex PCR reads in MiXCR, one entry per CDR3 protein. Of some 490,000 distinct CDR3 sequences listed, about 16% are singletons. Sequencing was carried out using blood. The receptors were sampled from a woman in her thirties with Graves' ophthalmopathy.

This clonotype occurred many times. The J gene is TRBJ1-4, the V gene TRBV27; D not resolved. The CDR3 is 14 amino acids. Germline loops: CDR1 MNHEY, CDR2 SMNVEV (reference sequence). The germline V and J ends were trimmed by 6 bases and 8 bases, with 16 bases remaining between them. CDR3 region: CASSNDRSSEKLFF. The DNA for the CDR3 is TGTGCCAGCAGCAACGACCGGAGTAGCGAAAAACTGTTTTTT.

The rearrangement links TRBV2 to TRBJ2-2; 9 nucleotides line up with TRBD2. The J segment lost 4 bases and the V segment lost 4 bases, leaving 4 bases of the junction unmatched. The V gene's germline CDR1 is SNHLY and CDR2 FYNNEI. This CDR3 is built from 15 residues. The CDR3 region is CASSGTSVSTGELFF. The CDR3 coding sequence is TGTGCCAGCAGTGGGACTAGCGTGAGCACCGGGGAGCTGTTTTTT.

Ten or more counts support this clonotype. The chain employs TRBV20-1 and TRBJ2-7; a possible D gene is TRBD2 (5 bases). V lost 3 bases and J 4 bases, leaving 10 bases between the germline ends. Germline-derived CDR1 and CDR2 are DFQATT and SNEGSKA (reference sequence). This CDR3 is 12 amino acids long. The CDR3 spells CSASPEGYEQYF. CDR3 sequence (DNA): TGCAGTGCTAGTCCCGAGGGATACGAGCAGTACTTC.

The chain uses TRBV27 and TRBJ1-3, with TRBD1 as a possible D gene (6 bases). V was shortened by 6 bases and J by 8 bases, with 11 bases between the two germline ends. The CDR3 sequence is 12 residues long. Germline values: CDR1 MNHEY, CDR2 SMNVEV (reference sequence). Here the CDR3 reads CASRGGADTIYF. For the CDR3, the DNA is TGTGCCAGCAGGGGGGGGGCGGACACCATATATTTT.

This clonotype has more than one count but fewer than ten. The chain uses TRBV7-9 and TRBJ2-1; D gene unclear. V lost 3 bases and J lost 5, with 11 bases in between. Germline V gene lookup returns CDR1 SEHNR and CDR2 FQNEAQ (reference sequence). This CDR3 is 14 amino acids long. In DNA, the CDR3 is TGTGCCAGCAGCTTGGGAACACATAACAATGAGCAGTTCTTC. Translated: CASSLGTHNNEQFF.

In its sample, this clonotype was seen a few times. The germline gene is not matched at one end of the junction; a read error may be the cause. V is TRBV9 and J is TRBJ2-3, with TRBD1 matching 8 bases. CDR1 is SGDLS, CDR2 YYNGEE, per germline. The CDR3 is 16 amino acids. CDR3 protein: CASSVDPGGWGDTQCF. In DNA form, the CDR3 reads TGTGCCAGCAGCGTAGATCCAGGGGGCTGGGGAGATACGCAGTGTTTT.

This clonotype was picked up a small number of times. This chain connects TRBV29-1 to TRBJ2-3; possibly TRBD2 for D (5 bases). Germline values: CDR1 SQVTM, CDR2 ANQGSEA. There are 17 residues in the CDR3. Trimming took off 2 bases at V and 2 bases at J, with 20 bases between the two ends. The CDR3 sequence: CSVETSRKGGFTDTQYF. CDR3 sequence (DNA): TGCAGCGTTGAAACCTCGCGGAAAGGAGGCTTCACAGATACGCAGTATTTT.

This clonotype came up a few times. For the CDR3, the DNA is TGTGCCAGCAGTGAGGAACGGGTTCGGGAAGAGACCCAGTACTTC. Translating gives CASSEERVREETQYF. This chain joins TRBV25-1 and TRBJ2-5; D call uncertain. V was clipped by 3 bases and J by 3 bases, with 14 bases between them. Germline V lookup: CDR1 MGHDK, CDR2 SYGVNS. The CDR3 has 15 residues.

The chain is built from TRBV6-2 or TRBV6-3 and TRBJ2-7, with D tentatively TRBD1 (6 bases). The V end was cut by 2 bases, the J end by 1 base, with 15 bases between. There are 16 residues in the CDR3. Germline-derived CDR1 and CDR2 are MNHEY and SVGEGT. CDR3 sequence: CASSYPRQGQSYEQYF. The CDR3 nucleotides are TGTGCCAGCAGTTACCCGAGACAAGGACAGTCCTACGAGCAGTACTTC.

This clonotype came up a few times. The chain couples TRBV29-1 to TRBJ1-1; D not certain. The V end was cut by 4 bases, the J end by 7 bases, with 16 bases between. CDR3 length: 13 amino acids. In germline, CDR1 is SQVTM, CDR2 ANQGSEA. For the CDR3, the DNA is TGCAGCGTTGCCCTGGACGTGGTTGGTGAAGCTTTCTTT. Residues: CSVALDVVGEAFF. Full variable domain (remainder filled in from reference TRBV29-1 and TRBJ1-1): SAVISQKPSRDICQRGTSLTIQCQVDSQVTMMFWYRQQPGQSLTLIATANQGSEATYESGFVIDKFPISRPNLTFSTLTVSNMSPEDSSIYLCSVALDVVGEAFFGQGTRLTVV.

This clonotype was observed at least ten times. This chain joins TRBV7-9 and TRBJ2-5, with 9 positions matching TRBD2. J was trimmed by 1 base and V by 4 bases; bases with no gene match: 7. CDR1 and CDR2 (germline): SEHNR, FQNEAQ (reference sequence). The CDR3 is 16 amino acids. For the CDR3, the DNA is TGTGCCAGCAGCTCAAGCGGGAGGACCTCCCAAGAGACCCAGTACTTC. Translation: CASSSSGRTSQETQYF.

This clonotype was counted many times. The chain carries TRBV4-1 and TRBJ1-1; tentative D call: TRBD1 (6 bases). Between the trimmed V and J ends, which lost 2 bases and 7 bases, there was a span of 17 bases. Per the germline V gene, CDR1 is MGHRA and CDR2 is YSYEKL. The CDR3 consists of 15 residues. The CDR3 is CASSQPVTGPNEAFF. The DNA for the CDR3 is TGCGCCAGCAGCCAACCGGTCACAGGGCCCAATGAAGCTTTCTTT.

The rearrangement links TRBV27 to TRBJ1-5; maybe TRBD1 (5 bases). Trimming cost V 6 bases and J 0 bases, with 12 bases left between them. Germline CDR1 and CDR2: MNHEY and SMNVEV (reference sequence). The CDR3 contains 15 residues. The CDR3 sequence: CASSLGTRSNQPQHF. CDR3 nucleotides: TGTGCCAGCAGCCTTGGGACTCGTAGCAATCAGCCCCAGCATTTT.

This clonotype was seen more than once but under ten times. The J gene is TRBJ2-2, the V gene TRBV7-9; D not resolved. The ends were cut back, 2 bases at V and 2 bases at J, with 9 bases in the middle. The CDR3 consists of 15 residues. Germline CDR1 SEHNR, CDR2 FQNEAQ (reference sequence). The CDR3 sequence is CASSLSSPNTGELFF. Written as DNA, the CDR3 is TGTGCCAGCAGCTTATCCTCACCAAACACCGGGGAGCTGTTTTTT.

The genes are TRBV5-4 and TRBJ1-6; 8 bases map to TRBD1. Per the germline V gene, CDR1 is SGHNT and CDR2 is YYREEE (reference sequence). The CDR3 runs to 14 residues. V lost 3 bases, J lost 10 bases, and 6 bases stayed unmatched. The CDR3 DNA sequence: TGTGCCAGCAGCTCCGACAGGGGTGAATCACCCCTCCACTTT. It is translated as CASSSDRGESPLHF.

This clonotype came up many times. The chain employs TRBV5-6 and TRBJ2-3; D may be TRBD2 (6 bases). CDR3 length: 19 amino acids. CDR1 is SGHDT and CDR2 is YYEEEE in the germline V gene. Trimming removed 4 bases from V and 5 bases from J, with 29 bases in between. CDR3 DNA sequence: TGTGCCAGCAGCCCACCTCCGGGAGACGGTCCCTGGCGTAGAGATACGCAGTATTTT. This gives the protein CASSPPPGDGPWRRDTQYF.

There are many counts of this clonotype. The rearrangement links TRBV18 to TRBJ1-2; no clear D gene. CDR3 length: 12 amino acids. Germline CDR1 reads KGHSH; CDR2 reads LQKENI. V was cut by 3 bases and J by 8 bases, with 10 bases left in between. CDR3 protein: CASSPGDTGYTF. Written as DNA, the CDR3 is TGTGCCAGCTCACCCGGAGACACGGGCTACACCTTC.

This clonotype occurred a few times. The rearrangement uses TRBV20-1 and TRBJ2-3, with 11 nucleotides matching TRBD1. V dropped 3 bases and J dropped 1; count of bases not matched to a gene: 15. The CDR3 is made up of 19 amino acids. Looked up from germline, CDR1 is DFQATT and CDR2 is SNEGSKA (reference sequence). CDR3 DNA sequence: TGCAGTGCTAGCTGGACAGGGGGCCTTAGGGCGGCGCGCACAGATACGCAGTATTTT. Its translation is CSASWTGGLRAARTDTQYF.

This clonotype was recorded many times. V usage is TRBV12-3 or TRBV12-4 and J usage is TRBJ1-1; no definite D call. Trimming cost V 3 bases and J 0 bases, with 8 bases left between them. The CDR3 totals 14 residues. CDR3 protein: CASSLVDVNTEAFF. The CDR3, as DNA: TGTGCCAGCAGTTTGGTGGACGTGAACACTGAAGCTTTCTTT.